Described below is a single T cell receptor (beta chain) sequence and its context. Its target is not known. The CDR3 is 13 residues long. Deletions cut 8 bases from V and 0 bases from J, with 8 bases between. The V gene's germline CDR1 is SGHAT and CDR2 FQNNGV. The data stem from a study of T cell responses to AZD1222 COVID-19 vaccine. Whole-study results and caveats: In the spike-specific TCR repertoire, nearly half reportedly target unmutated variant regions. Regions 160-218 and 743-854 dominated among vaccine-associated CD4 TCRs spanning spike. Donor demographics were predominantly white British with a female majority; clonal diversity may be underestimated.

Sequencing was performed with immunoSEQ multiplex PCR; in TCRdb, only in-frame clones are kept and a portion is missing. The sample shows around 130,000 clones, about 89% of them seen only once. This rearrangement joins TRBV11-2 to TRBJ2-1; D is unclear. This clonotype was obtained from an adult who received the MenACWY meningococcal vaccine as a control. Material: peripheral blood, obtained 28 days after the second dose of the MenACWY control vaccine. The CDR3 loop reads CASSPGSYNEQFF. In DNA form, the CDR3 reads TGTGCCAGCTCCCCAGGCTCCTACAATGAGCAGTTCTTC.